A selection of T cell receptor beta chains follows, all from one sample in a study of blood T cell repertoires in COVID-19. The repertoire was sequenced with immunoSEQ multiplex PCR; TCRdb's copy has only in-frame clones and lacks some. The sample has about 150,000 clones, about nine tenths seen once. Material for sequencing was PBMCs or T cells enriched from blood (not recorded which). Source of these receptors: a middle-aged woman who had been exposed to COVID-19. The CDR3 runs from the conserved cysteine through the conserved F or W. A D gene is named only where the DNA matches it firmly. Expanded clones get a size class; other rows say once, few or many, or leave the size out.

TRBJ1-4 NA TRBV28 NA CASRSGAANEKLFF TGTGCCAGCAGAAGCGGGGCAGCTAATGAAAAACTGTTTTTT
TRBJ1-1 NA TRBV7-9 TRBD1 CASSPQGGQGAEAFF TGTGCCAGCAGCCCCCAAGGAGGACAGGGAGCTGAAGCTTTCTTT
TRBJ2-7 NA TRBV5-1 TRBD1 CASSLVAGGFDEQYF TGCGCCAGCAGCTTGGTGGCAGGGGGCTTCGACGAGCAGTACTTC
TRBJ2-1 NA TRBV5-1 TRBD1 CASGTGQVNNEQFF TGCGCCAGCGGCACGGGACAGGTAAACAATGAGCAGTTCTTC
TRBJ2-1 few TRBV7-9 NA CASSTRVREQFF TGTGCCAGCAGTACCAGGGTGCGTGAGCAGTTCTTC
TRBJ2-1 NA TRBV3-1/TRBV3-2 TRBD2 CASNRTGLAAYNEQFF TGTGCCAGCAACCGTACGGGACTAGCGGCCTACAATGAGCAGTTCTTC
TRBJ2-1 once TRBV5-1 NA CASSLGGDPEFF TGCGCCAGCAGCTTGGGGGGGGACCCCGAGTTCTTC
TRBJ2-7 NA TRBV28 TRBD1 CASSLHGQGGEQYF TGTGCCAGCAGTTTACACGGACAGGGTGGCGAGCAGTACTTC
TRBJ1-2 NA TRBV4-1 NA CASSQETTANGGYTF TGCGCCAGCAGCCAAGAGACAACCGCAAATGGTGGCTACACCTTC
TRBJ1-4 NA TRBV19 TRBD1 CASSNRGGNEKLFF TGTGCCAGTAGTAACAGGGGAGGCAACGAAAAACTGTTTTTT
TRBJ2-5 once TRBV18 TRBD1 CASSRGGHQETQYF TGTGCCAGCTCACGAGGGGGCCACCAAGAGACCCAGTACTTC
TRBJ1-4 NA TRBV5-1 NA CASSLGRENEKLFF TGCGCCAGCAGCTTGGGCAGGGAAAATGAAAAACTGTTTTTT
TRBJ2-7 NA TRBV5-1 NA CASSSPGGPYEQYF TGCGCCAGCAGCTCCCCGGGGGGCCCTTACGAGCAGTACTTC
TRBJ2-1 NA TRBV19 TRBD2 CASSWTSGDHNEQFF TGTGCCAGTAGCTGGACTAGCGGGGACCACAATGAGCAGTTCTTC
TRBJ1-4 NA TRBV7-9 TRBD1 CASTGQGQEKLFF TGTGCCAGCACAGGACAGGGTCAAGAAAAACTGTTTTTT
TRBJ1-5 NA TRBV12-3/TRBV12-4 TRBD1 CASSFDRGQPQHF TGTGCCAGCAGTTTTGACAGGGGTCAGCCCCAGCATTTT
TRBJ2-3 once TRBV5-5 NA CASSLGGPFNTDTQYF TGTGCCAGCAGCTTGGGCGGTCCCTTCAACACAGATACGCAGTATTTT
TRBJ2-1 once TRBV5-1 NA CASSLEGAYNEQFF TGCGCCAGCAGCTTGGAGGGGGCCTACAATGAGCAGTTCTTC
TRBJ2-2 NA TRBV5-3 TRBD2 CARSLAAGGHTGELFF TGTGCCAGAAGCTTGGCGGCGGGGGGACACACCGGGGAGCTGTTTTTT
TRBJ2-1 NA TRBV6-5 TRBD2 CASSASGGYEQFF TGTGCCAGCAGCGCTAGCGGGGGCTATGAGCAGTTCTTC
TRBJ1-5 once TRBV14 NA CASSRAGRHQPQHF TGTGCCAGCAGCCGGGCAGGGAGGCATCAGCCCCAGCATTTT
TRBJ2-2 NA TRBV19 TRBD1 CASSIPETGETGELFF TGTGCCAGTAGTATACCTGAGACAGGGGAGACCGGGGAGCTGTTTTTT
TRBJ2-2 NA TRBV19 TRBD1 CASSHRGSGELFF TGTGCCAGTAGCCACAGGGGTAGCGGGGAGCTGTTTTTT
TRBJ1-4 once TRBV19 TRBD1 CASRETGANEKLFF TGTGCCAGCCGAGAGACAGGGGCTAATGAAAAACTGTTTTTT
TRBJ2-3 NA TRBV29-1 NA CSANPSGSTDTQYF TGCAGCGCAAACCCTTCCGGGAGCACAGATACGCAGTATTTT
TRBJ2-2 NA TRBV5-6 TRBD1 CASRDDREYTGELFF TGTGCCAGCAGGGACGACAGGGAGTACACCGGGGAGCTGTTTTTT
TRBJ1-1 NA TRBV10-3 NA CAISENGNTEAFF TGTGCCATCAGTGAGAACGGGAACACTGAAGCTTTCTTT
TRBJ2-2 few TRBV5-6 TRBD1 CASNQDLTGSIGGELFF TGTGCCAGCAACCAAGACCTGACAGGGAGTATCGGCGGGGAGCTGTTTTTT
TRBJ1-2 NA TRBV9 NA CASSEGTLNYGYTF TGTGCCAGCAGTGAAGGGACACTGAACTATGGCTACACCTTC
TRBJ2-3 NA TRBV7-2 NA CASSQVGGVADTQYF TGTGCCAGCAGCCAAGTAGGGGGGGTCGCAGATACGCAGTATTTT
TRBJ1-1 once TRBV7-9 NA CASSSVDTEAFF TGTGCCAGCAGCTCGGTAGACACTGAAGCTTTCTTT
TRBJ1-2 NA TRBV12-5 NA CASGLDPGGIGHGYTF TGTGCTAGTGGTTTGGACCCGGGGGGCATAGGACATGGCTACACCTTC
TRBJ2-2 NA TRBV27 TRBD1 CASSASGGAGHGELFF TGTGCCAGCAGTGCATCAGGGGGCGCGGGTCACGGGGAGCTGTTTTTT
TRBJ1-4 NA TRBV7-9 NA CASSLESLGGGTSEKLFF TGTGCCAGCAGCTTAGAATCGCTCGGCGGGGGCACAAGTGAAAAACTGTTTTTT
TRBJ2-1 NA TRBV10-3 TRBD2 CAISEGTSTYNEQFF TGTGCCATCAGTGAGGGGACTAGCACTTACAATGAGCAGTTCTTC
TRBJ2-7 NA TRBV3-1/TRBV3-2 NA CASKSSTTYEQYF TGTGCCAGCAAATCATCCACTACCTACGAGCAGTACTTC
TRBJ1-5 NA TRBV4-1 NA CASSQVIVPNQPQHF TGCGCCAGCAGCCAAGTCATAGTTCCCAATCAGCCCCAGCATTTT
TRBJ2-3 NA TRBV5-1 TRBD1 CASSSGTGTDTQYF TGCGCCAGCAGCTCCGGGACAGGCACAGATACGCAGTATTTT
TRBJ2-7 NA TRBV6-5 TRBD1 CASSYRTGGWNEQYF TGTGCCAGCAGTTACCGGACAGGGGGCTGGAACGAGCAGTACTTC
TRBJ1-5 NA TRBV10-3 TRBD1 CAIRPGTGDSNQPQHF TGTGCCATCAGGCCGGGGACAGGAGATAGCAATCAGCCCCAGCATTTT
TRBJ1-1 NA TRBV5-1 NA CASSQGYMNTEAFF TGCGCCAGTAGTCAGGGATACATGAACACTGAAGCTTTCTTT
TRBJ2-5 NA TRBV10-1 NA CASSGNPQETQYF TGCGCCAGCAGCGGGAATCCTCAAGAGACCCAGTACTTC
TRBJ2-7 NA TRBV5-1 TRBD2 CASSRSGRADEQYF TGCGCCAGCAGCAGGAGCGGGAGGGCCGACGAGCAGTACTTC
TRBJ2-7 NA TRBV5-1 NA CASSFELTNEQYF TGCGCCAGCAGCTTCGAACTAACGAACGAGCAGTACTTC
TRBJ2-1 NA TRBV20-1 TRBD1 CSAPRGHEQFF TGCAGTGCTCCGAGGGGGCATGAGCAGTTCTTC